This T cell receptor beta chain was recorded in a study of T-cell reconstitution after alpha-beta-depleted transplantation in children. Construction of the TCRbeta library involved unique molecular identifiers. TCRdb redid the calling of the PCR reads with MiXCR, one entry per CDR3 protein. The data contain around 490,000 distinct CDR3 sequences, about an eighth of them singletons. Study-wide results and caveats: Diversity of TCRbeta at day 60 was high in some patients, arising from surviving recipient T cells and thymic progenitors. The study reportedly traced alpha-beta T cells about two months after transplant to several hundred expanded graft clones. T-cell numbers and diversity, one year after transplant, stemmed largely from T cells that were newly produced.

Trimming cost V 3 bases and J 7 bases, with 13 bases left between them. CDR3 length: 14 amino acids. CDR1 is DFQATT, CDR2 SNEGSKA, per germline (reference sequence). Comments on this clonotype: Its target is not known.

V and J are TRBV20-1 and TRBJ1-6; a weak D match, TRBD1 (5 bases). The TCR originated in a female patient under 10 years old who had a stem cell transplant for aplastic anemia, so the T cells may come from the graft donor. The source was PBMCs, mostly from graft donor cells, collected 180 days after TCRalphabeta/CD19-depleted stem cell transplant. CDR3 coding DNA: TGCAGTGCTAGGGTCCCCAGGGAAAATTCACCCCTCCACTTT. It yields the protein CSARVPRENSPLHF.